These 30 T cell receptor beta chains came from one sample sequenced in a study of cytomegalovirus exposure and HLA in healthy donors (dated by TCRdb to between 2016 and 2019). The library was prepared using the immunoSEQ multiplex PCR assay. What TCRdb holds here is the immuneACCESS table cut down to in-frame rearrangements. Part of the clones is not present; checked against another copy, under half of the missing clones reflect an unresolved V gene, and the others are unexplained. For this sample there are over 75,000 clones; 75% to 90% appear just once. The top ten hold around 20% of the sample. Sequenced input: PBMCs. All receptors come from a man aged 18 to 30 in good health and CMV-seropositive.

This clone was detected ten times or more. The V gene is TRBV2, the J gene TRBJ2-2; D may be TRBD1 (5 bases). Germline V gives CDR1 SNHLY, CDR2 FYNNEI. V gave up 8 bases and J gave up 3 bases, with 10 bases separating them. The CDR3 contains 13 residues. CDR3 sequence reads: CASSRGYTGELFF. The CDR3 DNA is TGTGCCAGCTCTAGGGGTTACACCGGGGAGCTGTTTTTT. Combining the CDR3 with reference TRBV2 and TRBJ2-2 gives the whole variable domain EPEVTQTPSHQVTQMGQEVILRCVPISNHLYFYWYRQILGQKVEFLVSFYNNEISEKSEIFDDQFSVERPDGSNFTLKIRSTKLEDSAMYFCASSRGYTGELFFGEGSRLTVL.

This rearrangement joins TRBV9 to TRBJ2-7, with 10 bases lining up with TRBD2. The V segment lost 4 bases and the J segment 2 bases; nucleotides outside the gene matches: 6. The CDR3 sequence is 15 residues long. Looked up from germline, CDR1 is SGDLS and CDR2 is YYNGEE. As DNA, the CDR3 is TGTGCCAGCAGCCCGGGACTAGCGTTGACCTACGAGCAGTACTTC. Translated, it gives CASSPGLALTYEQYF.

The chain recombines TRBV11-2 with TRBJ2-1, with D perhaps matching TRBD2 (5 bases). The CDR3 covers 15 residues. The germline V gene has CDR1 SGHAT and CDR2 FQNNGV. V shed 0 bases and J shed 4 bases, with 10 bases lying between them. CDR3 sequence reads: CASSLDGMEYNEQFF. The CDR3 DNA sequence: TGTGCCAGCAGCTTAGACGGGATGGAGTACAATGAGCAGTTCTTC.

The gene calls are TRBV5-1 and TRBJ1-1, with TRBD1 matching over 10 bases. Germline CDR1 is SGHRS and CDR2 is YFSETQ. V trimming: 3 bases; J trimming: 11 bases; junction bases outside the gene matches: 13. This CDR3 contains 15 residues. For the CDR3, the DNA is TGCGCCAGCAGCTCCGAACTGGACAGGGGGGTTCCGGCTTTCTTT. Its translation is CASSSELDRGVPAFF.

The gene calls are TRBV5-1 and TRBJ2-3; D might be TRBD2 (5 bases). Germline values: CDR1 SGHRS, CDR2 YFSETQ. This CDR3 region has 13 residues. The V gene lost 4 bases and the J gene lost 3 bases, with 9 bases spanning the gap. Here the CDR3 reads CASSVGNTDTQYF. CDR3 nucleotide sequence: TGCGCCAGCAGCGTCGGGAATACAGATACGCAGTATTTT.

The chain has TRBV5-1 and TRBJ1-1; no clear D. The CDR3 totals 14 residues. Trimming removed 3 bases from V and 1 base from J, with 10 bases in between. Germline V gives CDR1 SGHRS, CDR2 YFSETQ. The CDR3 region is CASSYQPGNTEAFF. As DNA, the CDR3 is TGCGCCAGCAGCTACCAGCCGGGGAACACTGAAGCTTTCTTT.

Points on this clone: The identical CDR3 is also encoded by other nucleotide sequences in the sample. The chain uses TRBV18 and TRBJ1-1; tentatively, D is TRBD1 (6 bases). Germline-derived CDR1 and CDR2 are KGHSH and LQKENI. The CDR3 is made up of 14 amino acids. V was pared by 2 bases and J by 1 base, with 8 bases between. This chain's CDR3 is CASSPRQENTEAFF. CDR3 sequence (DNA): TGTGCCAGCTCACCAAGACAGGAGAACACTGAAGCTTTCTTT.

The chain links TRBV5-1 to TRBJ2-1; 7 positions match TRBD2. The CDR3 is 15 amino acids. From germline, CDR1 is SGHRS and CDR2 YFSETQ. V dropped 1 base and J dropped 6; count of bases not matched to a gene: 7. The CDR3 sequence: CASSLRLLAPNEQFF. The CDR3 DNA sequence: TGCGCCAGCAGCTTGAGATTACTAGCGCCCAATGAGCAGTTCTTC.

The chain carries TRBV5-1 and TRBJ2-2, with D possibly matching TRBD1 (6 bases). Germline V gene lookup returns CDR1 SGHRS and CDR2 YFSETQ. The V gene lost 0 bases and the J gene lost 0 bases, with 12 bases spanning the gap. The CDR3 consists of 17 residues. The CDR3 region is CASSLGAGVPNTGELFF. CDR3 nucleotide sequence: TGCGCCAGCAGCTTGGGGGCAGGGGTGCCGAACACCGGGGAGCTGTTTTTT. The whole variable domain, remainder taken from reference TRBV5-1 and TRBJ2-2, is KAGVTQTPRYLIKTRGQQVTLSCSPISGHRSVSWYQQTPGQGLQFLFEYFSETQRNKGNFPGRFSGRQFSNSRSEMNVSTLELGDSALYLCASSLGAGVPNTGELFFGEGSRLTVL.

This chain connects TRBV4-1 to TRBJ2-3; no reliable D call. The CDR3 length is 13 residues. Germline CDR1 reads MGHRA; CDR2 reads YSYEKL. Trimming left V 2 bases short and J 5 bases short, with 8 bases between. CDR3 in amino acids: CASSQLPGDTQYF. Written as DNA, the CDR3 is TGCGCCAGCAGCCAATTGCCCGGAGATACGCAGTATTTT.

This clone was found a few times. This chain links TRBV4-1 with TRBJ1-3; D is unclear. Germline loops: CDR1 MGHRA, CDR2 YSYEKL. V was trimmed by 1 base and J by 0 bases, leaving 13 bases between them. The CDR3 spans 17 residues. CDR3: CASSQGDWAHSGNTIYF. CDR3 nucleotides: TGCGCCAGCAGCCAAGGTGATTGGGCCCACTCTGGAAACACCATATATTTT.

This sequence joins TRBV9 and TRBJ1-2; perhaps TRBD1 as D (5 bases). The length of the CDR3 is 14 residues. Trimming removed 0 bases at V and 5 bases at J, with 11 bases between. Germline V gene lookup returns CDR1 SGDLS and CDR2 YYNGEE. The chain's CDR3 is CASSVATGRYGYTF. The CDR3 bases are TGTGCCAGCAGCGTAGCTACAGGAAGGTATGGCTACACCTTC.

The chain recombines TRBV19 with TRBJ2-5; weak D call: TRBD2 (7 bases). Germline V lookup: CDR1 LNHDA, CDR2 SQIVND (reference sequence). Trimming pared 3 bases from V and 4 bases from J, leaving 21 bases between. This CDR3 contains 17 residues. CDR3 protein: CASSMRLLARGGETQYF. CDR3 DNA sequence: TGTGCCAGTAGTATGAGGCTACTAGCGAGGGGGGGAGAGACCCAGTACTTC. Variable domain in full (rest from reference TRBV19 and TRBJ2-5): DGGITQSPKYLFRKEGQNVTLSCEQNLNHDAMYWYRQDPGQGLRLIYYSQIVNDFQKGDIAEGYSVSREKKESFPLTVTSAQKNPTAFYLCASSMRLLARGGETQYFGPGTRLLVL.

The chain combines TRBV6-6 with TRBJ2-7; D remains unclear. This CDR3 is built from 13 residues. The germline V gene has CDR1 MNHNY and CDR2 SVGAGI (reference sequence). The V gene lost 6 bases and the J gene lost 3 bases, with 12 bases spanning the gap. CDR3 nucleotides: TGTGCCAGCAGCCGTTACCTTAGCTACGAGCAGTACTTC. Protein sequence: CASSRYLSYEQYF.

The chain recombines TRBV9 with TRBJ2-5; weak D call: TRBD2 (6 bases). The CDR3 loop spans 14 amino acids. V lost 4 bases and J lost 3, with 13 bases in between. Germline CDR1 SGDLS, CDR2 YYNGEE. The CDR3 DNA sequence: TGTGCCAGCAGCCATGGAGGGCGAGAAGAGACCCAGTACTTC. It specifies CASSHGGREETQYF. The whole variable domain, filled in from reference TRBV9 and TRBJ2-5, reads DSGVTQTPKHLITATGQRVTLRCSPRSGDLSVYWYQQSLDQGLQFLIQYYNGEERAKGNILERFSAQQFPDLHSELNLSSLELGDSALYFCASSHGGREETQYFGPGTRLLVL.

The chain couples TRBV18 to TRBJ2-7, with a tentative D call TRBD1 (6 bases). The CDR3 spans 14 residues. Trimming took off 2 bases at V and 2 bases at J, with 10 bases between the two ends. The germline V gene has CDR1 KGHSH and CDR2 LQKENI. For the CDR3, the DNA is TGTGCCAGCTCACCATCAGGGGCCCCCTACGAGCAGTACTTC. It yields the protein CASSPSGAPYEQYF.

The chain employs TRBV5-6 and TRBJ2-2; 7 bases are a match to TRBD2. The CDR3 has 15 residues. V lost 4 bases, J lost 0 bases, and 3 bases stayed unmatched. Germline V gene sequence: CDR1 SGHDT, CDR2 YYEEEE. CDR3 in amino acids: CASSLLATNTGELFF. Written as DNA, the CDR3 is TGTGCCAGCAGCCTACTAGCGACGAACACCGGGGAGCTGTTTTTT.

This rearrangement joins TRBV2 to TRBJ2-3; TRBD2 aligns across 9 bases. The CDR3 is 14 residues long. CDR1 and CDR2 (germline): SNHLY, FYNNEI. Trimming removed 10 bases from V and 3 bases from J; junction bases left unmatched: 8. CDR3 sequence: CANKRAGGTDTQYF. The CDR3 nucleotides read TGTGCCAACAAGCGGGCGGGGGGGACAGATACGCAGTATTTT.

The rearrangement uses TRBV5-3 and TRBJ1-5; 8 bases agree with TRBD1. TRBV5-3 is placed among ORFs of uncertain function. V lost 2 bases and J lost 0; bases outside the gene matches: 13. This CDR3 is 19 amino acids long. The CDR3 bases are TGTGCCAGAAGCTTCAACTTTCCAGGGGGCCTCAATAGCAATCAGCCCCAGCATTTT. This codes for CARSFNFPGGLNSNQPQHF.

The V call is TRBV5-1, the J call TRBJ1-3, with D possibly matching TRBD1 (6 bases). Germline V lookup: CDR1 SGHRS, CDR2 YFSETQ. The CDR3 runs to 16 residues. V was trimmed by 0 bases and J by 3 bases, leaving 13 bases between them. CDR3 bases: TGCGCCAGCAGCTTGGCAGGACAGCTCTATGGAAACACCATATATTTT. Amino acids: CASSLAGQLYGNTIYF.

The table lists this clone with a few counts. This sequence joins TRBV14 and TRBJ1-5; TRBD1 is a possible D gene (5 bases). CDR1 is SGHDN and CDR2 is FVKESK in the germline V gene. This CDR3 has 12 amino acids. V gave up 4 bases and J gave up 11 bases, with 12 bases separating them. The CDR3: CASSRGLGAQHF. In DNA form, the CDR3 reads TGTGCCAGCAGCCGGGGACTCGGAGCCCAGCATTTT.

Written as DNA, the CDR3 is TGTGCCATCAGTGAGTCTGCAATAGCGGGAGTCCTGGAGACCCAGTACTTC. Translated: CAISESAIAGVLETQYF. The V and J genes are TRBV10-3 and TRBJ2-5; 9 bases map to TRBD2. The CDR3 contains 17 residues. V trimming: 0 bases; J trimming: 5 bases; junction bases outside the gene matches: 10. Per germline, CDR1 ENHRY and CDR2 SYGVKD.

The CDR3 sequence is CASSPPTGLAGSEQYF. CDR3 in DNA: TGTGCCAGCTCACCACCGACGGGACTAGCGGGATCCGAGCAGTACTTC. The chain couples TRBV18 to TRBJ2-7; 13 bases match TRBD2. This CDR3 has 16 residues. Germline loops: CDR1 KGHSH, CDR2 LQKENI. Losses at the gene ends were 0 bases for V and 6 bases for J; bases not matched to a gene: 5.

The genes are TRBV7-3 and TRBJ2-1, with 14 bases identical to TRBD2. Trimming at V came to 3 bases and at J to 6 bases, leaving 4 bases not matched to a gene. The CDR3 spans 16 residues. Per the germline V gene, CDR1 is SGHTA and CDR2 is FQGTGA. CDR3 bases: TGTGCCAGCAGCTTGAGACTAGCGGGAGGGCTCAATGAGCAGTTCTTC. The encoded protein is CASSLRLAGGLNEQFF.

This clone was picked up one time. The genes are TRBV28 and TRBJ1-5; D remains ambiguous. The CDR3 has 11 amino acids. With 6 bases removed from V and 3 bases from J, the gap between germline ends came to 3 bases. Germline loops: CDR1 MDHEN, CDR2 SYDVKM. Here the CDR3 reads CASSVNQPQHF. The CDR3 DNA is TGTGCCAGCAGCGTCAATCAGCCCCAGCATTTT.

The chain employs TRBV19 and TRBJ1-4, with TRBD1 matching 10 bases. The CDR3 is 15 amino acids. V lost 5 bases and J lost 8; bases outside the gene matches: 8. Per the germline V gene, CDR1 is LNHDA and CDR2 is SQIVND (reference sequence). The CDR3 protein is CASSWSGTGVEKLFF. CDR3 nucleotides: TGTGCCAGTAGTTGGTCCGGGACAGGGGTGGAAAAACTGTTTTTT.

The chain carries TRBV5-4 and TRBJ2-7, with 11 positions matching TRBD1. The CDR3 is 14 residues long. Trimming cost V 4 bases and J 7 bases; bases outside gene matches: 7. Germline V gene data show CDR1 as SGHNT and CDR2 as YYREEE (reference sequence). The CDR3 DNA reads as TGTGCCAGCAGCGCCCCGGGACAGGGGGAAGAGCAGTACTTC. It is translated as CASSAPGQGEEQYF.

J is TRBJ2-1 and V is TRBV27; D is perhaps TRBD2 (6 bases). CDR1 and CDR2 from the germline V gene are MNHEY and SMNVEV (reference sequence). V was cut by 5 bases and J by 9 bases, with 8 bases left in between. There are 11 residues in the CDR3. CDR3 coding DNA: TGTGCCAGCAGTCGGGGGACTGAGCAGTTCTTC. Translating it yields CASSRGTEQFF.

The rearrangement links TRBV29-1 to TRBJ2-7; D might be TRBD1 (5 bases). Looked up from germline, CDR1 is SQVTM and CDR2 is ANQGSEA. V was pared by 0 bases and J by 5 bases, with 11 bases between. The CDR3 has 13 residues. The CDR3 region is CSVEESRENEQYF. CDR3 coding DNA: TGCAGCGTTGAAGAATCCAGGGAAAACGAGCAGTACTTC.

V usage is TRBV9 and J usage is TRBJ1-2; D gene unclear. The CDR3 has 15 residues. Trimming left V 3 bases short and J 8 bases short, with 20 bases between. CDR1 is SGDLS, CDR2 YYNGEE, per germline. CDR3 loop: CASSAQEWAARGYTF. The CDR3 DNA sequence: TGTGCCAGCAGCGCTCAAGAGTGGGCCGCACGGGGCTACACCTTC. The full variable domain, in which reference TRBV9 and TRBJ1-2 provide the parts outside the CDR3, is DSGVTQTPKHLITATGQRVTLRCSPRSGDLSVYWYQQSLDQGLQFLIQYYNGEERAKGNILERFSAQQFPDLHSELNLSSLELGDSALYFCASSAQEWAARGYTFGSGTRLTVV.